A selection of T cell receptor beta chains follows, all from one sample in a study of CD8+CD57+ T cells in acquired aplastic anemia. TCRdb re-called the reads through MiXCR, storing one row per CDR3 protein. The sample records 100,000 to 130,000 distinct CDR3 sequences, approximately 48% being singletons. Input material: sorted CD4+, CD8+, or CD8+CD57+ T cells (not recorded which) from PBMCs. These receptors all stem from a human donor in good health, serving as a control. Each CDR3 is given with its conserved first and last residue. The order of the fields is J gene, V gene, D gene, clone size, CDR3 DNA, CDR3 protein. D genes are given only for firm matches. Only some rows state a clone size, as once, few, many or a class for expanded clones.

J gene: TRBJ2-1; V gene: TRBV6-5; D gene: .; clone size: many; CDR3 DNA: TGTGCCAGCAGTTACTCACTGGGTATGGGGGGTAGTAGCTACAATGAGCAGTTCTTC; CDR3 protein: CASSYSLGMGGSSYNEQFF
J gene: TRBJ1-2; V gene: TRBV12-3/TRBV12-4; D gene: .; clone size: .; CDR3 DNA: TGTACCAGCAGTTGGGGAAGCTCTAACTATGGCTACACCTTC; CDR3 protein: CTSSWGSSNYGYTF
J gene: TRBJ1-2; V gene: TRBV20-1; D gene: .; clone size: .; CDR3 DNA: TGTAGTGCTAGACACGCGGCGCTCGGGAGAGGCTACACCTTC; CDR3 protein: CSARHAALGRGYTF
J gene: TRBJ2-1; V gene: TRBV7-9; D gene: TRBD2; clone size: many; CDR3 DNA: TGTGCCGGCACTACGGGGGGGATCTACAATGAGCAGTTCTTC; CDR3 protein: CAGTTGGIYNEQFF
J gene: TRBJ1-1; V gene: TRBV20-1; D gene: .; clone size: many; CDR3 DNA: TGCAGTGCTCGCGGACAGACGAACACTGAAGCTTTCTTT; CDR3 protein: CSARGQTNTEAFF
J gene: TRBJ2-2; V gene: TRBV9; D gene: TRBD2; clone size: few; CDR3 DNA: TGTGCCAGCAGCCTCTCGACTAGCGGGGTCAGCACCGGGGAGCTGTTTTTT; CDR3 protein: CASSLSTSGVSTGELFF
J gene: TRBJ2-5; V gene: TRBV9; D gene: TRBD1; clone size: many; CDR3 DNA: TGTGCCAGCAGCACCCCGGGACAGGGGGCGGGAGAAGAGACCCAGTACTTC; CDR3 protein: CASSTPGQGAGEETQYF
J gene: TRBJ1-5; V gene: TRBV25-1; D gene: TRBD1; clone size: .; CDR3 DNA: TGTGCCAGCACTCTAAAGGGACAGGGGGTCAATCAGCCCCAGCATTTT; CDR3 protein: CASTLKGQGVNQPQHF
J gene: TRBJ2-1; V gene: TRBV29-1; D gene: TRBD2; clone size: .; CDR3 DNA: TGCAGCGTTGGTAGCGGGGGGCACCCCTACAATGAGCAGTTCTTC; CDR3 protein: CSVGSGGHPYNEQFF
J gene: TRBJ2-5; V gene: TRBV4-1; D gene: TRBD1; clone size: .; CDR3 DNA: TGCGCAGCAGGGGGTTCAGAAGAGACCCAGTACTTC; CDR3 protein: CAAGGSEETQYF
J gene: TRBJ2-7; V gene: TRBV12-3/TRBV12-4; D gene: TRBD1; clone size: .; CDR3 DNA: TGTGCTAGACCTCGGGACAGGAGCTCCTACGAGCAGTACTTC; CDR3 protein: CARPRDRSSYEQYF
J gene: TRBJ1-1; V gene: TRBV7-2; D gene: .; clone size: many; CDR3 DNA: TGTGCCAGCAGCTTAGCTCTGGGGAACACTGAAGCTTTCTTT; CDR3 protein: CASSLALGNTEAFF
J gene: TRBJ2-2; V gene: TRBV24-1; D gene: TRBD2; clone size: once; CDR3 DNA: TGTGCCACCAGTGTTTCAACTAGCGGTAACACCGGGGAGCTGTTTTTT; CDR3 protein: CATSVSTSGNTGELFF
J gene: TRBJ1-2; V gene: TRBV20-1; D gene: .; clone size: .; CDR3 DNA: TGCAGTGCGCCAAGCTTAGGGCACTATGGCTACACCTTC; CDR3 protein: CSAPSLGHYGYTF
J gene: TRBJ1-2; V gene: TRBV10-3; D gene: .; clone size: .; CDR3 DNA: TGTGCCATCAGGGAAGAATATGGCTACACCTTC; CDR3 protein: CAIREEYGYTF
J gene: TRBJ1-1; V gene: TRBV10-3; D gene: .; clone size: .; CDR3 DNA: TGTGCCATCAGTGCTGGCCAACCTCCCACTGAAGCTTTCTTT; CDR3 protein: CAISAGQPPTEAFF
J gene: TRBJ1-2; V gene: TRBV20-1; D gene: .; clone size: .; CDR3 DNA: TGCAGTGCCCAACAGGGCTACACCTTC; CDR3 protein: CSAQQGYTF
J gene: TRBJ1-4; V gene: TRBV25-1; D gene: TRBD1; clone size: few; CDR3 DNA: TGTGCCAGCAGTTCAGAGGGCAGGGGGTCGAAGGAAAAACTGTTTTTT; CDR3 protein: CASSSEGRGSKEKLFF
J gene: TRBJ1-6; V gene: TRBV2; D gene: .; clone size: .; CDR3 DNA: TGTGCCAGCAGTGAAGAGATGGTGTATAATTCACCCCTCCACTTT; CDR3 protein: CASSEEMVYNSPLHF
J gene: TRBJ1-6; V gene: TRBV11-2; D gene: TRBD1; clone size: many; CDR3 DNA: TGTGCCAGCAGCCCCGGGACAGGGGGCTGGGATTCACCCCTCCACTTT; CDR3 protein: CASSPGTGGWDSPLHF
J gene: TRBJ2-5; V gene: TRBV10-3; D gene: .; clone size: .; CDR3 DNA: TGTGCCAGTGGAGATGGCGGTGAGACCCAGTACTTC; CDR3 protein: CASGDGGETQYF
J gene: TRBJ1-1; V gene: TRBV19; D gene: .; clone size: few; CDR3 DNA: TGTGCCAGTAGTATAGTTAGGGGTTCTGAAGCTTTCTTT; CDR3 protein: CASSIVRGSEAFF
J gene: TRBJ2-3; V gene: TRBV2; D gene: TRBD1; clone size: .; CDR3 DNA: TGTGCCAGCAGAAAACAGGGGGCAGGGGATACGCAGTATTTT; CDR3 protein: CASRKQGAGDTQYF
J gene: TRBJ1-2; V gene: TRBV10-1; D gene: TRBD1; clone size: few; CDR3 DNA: TGCGCCACCTCAGGGGACAGGGGTGGCTACACCTTC; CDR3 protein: CATSGDRGGYTF
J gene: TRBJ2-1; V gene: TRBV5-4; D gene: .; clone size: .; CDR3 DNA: TGTGCCAGCAGCTTGGAAAGACTATACAATGAGCAGTTCTTC; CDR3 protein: CASSLERLYNEQFF
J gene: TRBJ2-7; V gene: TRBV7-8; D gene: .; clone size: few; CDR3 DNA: TGTGCCAGCAGCTTAGTTAGGGGCGAGCAGTACTTC; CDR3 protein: CASSLVRGEQYF
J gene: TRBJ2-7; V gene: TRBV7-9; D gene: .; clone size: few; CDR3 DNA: TGTGCCAGCAGCTTTCACGGGTACGAGCAGTACTTC; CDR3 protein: CASSFHGYEQYF
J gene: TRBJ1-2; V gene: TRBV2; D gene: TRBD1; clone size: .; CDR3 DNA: TGTGCCAGCAGAGCCGGACAGGGCTATGGCTACACCTTC; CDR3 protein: CASRAGQGYGYTF
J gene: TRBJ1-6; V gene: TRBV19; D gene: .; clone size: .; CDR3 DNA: TGTGCCAGCAGTTTAAAACGAAATTCACCCCTCCACTTT; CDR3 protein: CASSLKRNSPLHF
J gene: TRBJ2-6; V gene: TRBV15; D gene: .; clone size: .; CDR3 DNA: TGTGCCACCAGCAGAGTGGGGGCTCAAGGGGCCAACGTCCTGACTTTC; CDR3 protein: CATSRVGAQGANVLTF
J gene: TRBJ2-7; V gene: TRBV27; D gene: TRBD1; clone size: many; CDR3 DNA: TGTGCCAGCAGTTTTCGGACAGGGAGCCCCTACGAGCAGTACTTC; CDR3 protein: CASSFRTGSPYEQYF
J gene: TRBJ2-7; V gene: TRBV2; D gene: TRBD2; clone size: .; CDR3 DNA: TGTGCCAGCACCGGGAGGCAGGGCGGCGAGCAGTACTTC; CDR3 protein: CASTGRQGGEQYF
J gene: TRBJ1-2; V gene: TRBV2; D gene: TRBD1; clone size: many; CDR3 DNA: TGTGCCAGCAGTGAAATGGGACAGGGGGCGAGGTGGCCCACCATAAACTATGGCTACACCTTC; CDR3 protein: CASSEMGQGARWPTINYGYTF
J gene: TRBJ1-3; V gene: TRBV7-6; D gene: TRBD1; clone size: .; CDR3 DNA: TGTGCCGGCACTCAGGGGGCCTTAGTTTCTGGAAACACCATATATTTT; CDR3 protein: CAGTQGALVSGNTIYF
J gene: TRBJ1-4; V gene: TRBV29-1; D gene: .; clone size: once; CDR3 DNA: TGCAGCGTTGAGATCGGGCGGGGTACCAATGAAAAACTGTTTTTT; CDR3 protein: CSVEIGRGTNEKLFF
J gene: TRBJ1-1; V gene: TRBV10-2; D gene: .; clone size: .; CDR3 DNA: TGCGCCAGCAGGGCACGGATGAACACTGAAGCTTTCTTT; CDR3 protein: CASRARMNTEAFF
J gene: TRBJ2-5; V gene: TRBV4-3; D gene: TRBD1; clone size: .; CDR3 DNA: TGCGCCAGCTCGCCGGGACAGGGGGCACAAGAGACCCAGTACTTC; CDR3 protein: CASSPGQGAQETQYF
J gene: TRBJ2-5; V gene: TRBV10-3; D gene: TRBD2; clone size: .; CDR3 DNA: TGTGCCATCAGTGATTCGGGGGGACAAGAGACCCAGTACTTC; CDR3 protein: CAISDSGGQETQYF
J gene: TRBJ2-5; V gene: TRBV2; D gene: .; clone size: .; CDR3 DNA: TGTGCCAGCACTCGGCTAGCAGAGACCCAGTACTTC; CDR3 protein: CASTRLAETQYF
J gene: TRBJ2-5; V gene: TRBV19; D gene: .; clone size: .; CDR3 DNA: TGTGCCAGTACCCGTGGCAGGGTCGGGGAGACCCAGTACTTC; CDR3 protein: CASTRGRVGETQYF
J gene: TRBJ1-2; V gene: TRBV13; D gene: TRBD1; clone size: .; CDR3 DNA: TGTCTCAGCAGCCTTAAGACAGGGAACTATGGCTACACCTTC; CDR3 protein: CLSSLKTGNYGYTF
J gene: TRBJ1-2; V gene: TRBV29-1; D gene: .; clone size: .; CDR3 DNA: TGCAGCGTTGAATACAACTACGGCTATGGCTACACCTTC; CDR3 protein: CSVEYNYGYGYTF
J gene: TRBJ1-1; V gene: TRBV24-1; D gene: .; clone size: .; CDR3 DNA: TGTGTCACCTGCGCGGCCGTGAACACTGAGGCTTTCTTT; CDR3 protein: CVTCAAVNTEAFF
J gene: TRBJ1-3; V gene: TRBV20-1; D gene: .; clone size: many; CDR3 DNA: TGCAGTGCTAGAGATCACAGCGGCTCTGGAAACACCATATATTTT; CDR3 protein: CSARDHSGSGNTIYF
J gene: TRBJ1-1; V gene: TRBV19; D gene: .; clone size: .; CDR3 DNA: TGTGCCAGTAGCTTACCCCGGGGGCCCACTGAAGCTTTCTTT; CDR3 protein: CASSLPRGPTEAFF
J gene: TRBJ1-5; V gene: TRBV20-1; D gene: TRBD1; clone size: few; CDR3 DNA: TGCAGTGCTAGAGCCGAGGACAGGGATGATCAGCCCCAGCATTTT; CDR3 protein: CSARAEDRDDQPQHF
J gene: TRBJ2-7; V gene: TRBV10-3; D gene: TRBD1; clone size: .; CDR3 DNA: TGTGCCAGCGGTCGGGCAGGGGGCTCCTACGAGCAGTACTTC; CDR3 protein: CASGRAGGSYEQYF
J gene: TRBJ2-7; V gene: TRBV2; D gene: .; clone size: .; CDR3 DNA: TGTGCCAGCACCCTCGGCTACGAGCAGTACTTC; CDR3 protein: CASTLGYEQYF
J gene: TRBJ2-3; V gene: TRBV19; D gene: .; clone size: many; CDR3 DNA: TGTGCCAGTAGTAACGGCCGGGCTAGCACAGATACGCAGTATTTT; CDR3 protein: CASSNGRASTDTQYF
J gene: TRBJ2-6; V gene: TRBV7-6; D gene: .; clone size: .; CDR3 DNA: TGTGCCAGCAGCTTAGAGTCTGGGGCCAACGTCCTGACTTTC; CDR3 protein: CASSLESGANVLTF
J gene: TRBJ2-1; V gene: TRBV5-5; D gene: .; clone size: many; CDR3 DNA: TGTGCCAGCAGCCCCTTACGGACAGCCTACAATGAGCAGTTCTTC; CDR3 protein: CASSPLRTAYNEQFF